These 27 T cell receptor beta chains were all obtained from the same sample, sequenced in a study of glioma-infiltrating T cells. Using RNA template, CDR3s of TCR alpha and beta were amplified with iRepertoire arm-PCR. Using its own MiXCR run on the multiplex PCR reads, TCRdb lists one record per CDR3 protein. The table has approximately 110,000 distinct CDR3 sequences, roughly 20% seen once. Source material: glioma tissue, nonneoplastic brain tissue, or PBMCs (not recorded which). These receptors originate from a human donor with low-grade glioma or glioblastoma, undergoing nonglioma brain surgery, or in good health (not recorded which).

The CDR3 nucleotides read TGTGCCAGCAGTTCTCCCCTCGGGCAGTTCTTC. As protein: CASSSPLGQFF. J is TRBJ2-1 and V is TRBV28; D unclear. The germline V and J ends were trimmed by 4 bases and 12 bases, with 10 bases remaining between them. From germline, CDR1 is MDHEN and CDR2 SYDVKM. The CDR3 is 11 residues long. The variable domain in full, completed from reference TRBV28 and TRBJ2-1, reads DVKVTQSSRYLVKRTGEKVFLECVQDMDHENMFWYRQDPGLGLRLIYFSYDVKMKEKGDIPEGYSVSREKKERFSLILESASTNQTSMYLCASSSPLGQFFGPGTRLTVL.

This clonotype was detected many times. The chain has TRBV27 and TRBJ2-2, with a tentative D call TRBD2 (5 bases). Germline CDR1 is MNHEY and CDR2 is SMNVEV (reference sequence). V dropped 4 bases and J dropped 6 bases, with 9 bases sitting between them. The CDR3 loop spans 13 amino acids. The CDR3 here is CASSSAGPGELFF. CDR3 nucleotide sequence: TGTGCCAGCAGTTCCGCGGGTCCCGGGGAGCTGTTTTTT.

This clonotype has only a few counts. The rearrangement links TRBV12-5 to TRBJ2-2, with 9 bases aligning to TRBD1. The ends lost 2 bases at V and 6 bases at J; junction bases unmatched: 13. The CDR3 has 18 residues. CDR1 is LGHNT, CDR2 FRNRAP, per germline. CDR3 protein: CASGLRPGTGLISGELFF. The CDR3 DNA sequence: TGTGCTAGTGGTTTGCGCCCCGGGACAGGGTTGATTTCCGGGGAGCTGTTTTTT.

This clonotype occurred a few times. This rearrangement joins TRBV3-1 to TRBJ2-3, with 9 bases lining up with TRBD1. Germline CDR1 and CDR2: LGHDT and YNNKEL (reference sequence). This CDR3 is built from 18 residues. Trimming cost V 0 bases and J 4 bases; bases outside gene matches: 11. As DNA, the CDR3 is TGTGCCAGCAGCCAAGATTTGCCGGGACAGGGATTTGCAGATACGCAGTATTTT. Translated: CASSQDLPGQGFADTQYF.

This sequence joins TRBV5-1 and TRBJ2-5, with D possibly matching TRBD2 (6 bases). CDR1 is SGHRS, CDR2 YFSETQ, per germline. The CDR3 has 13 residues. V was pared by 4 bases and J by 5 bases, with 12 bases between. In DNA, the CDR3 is TGCGCCAGCAGCCTTGGCGGGACGGAGACCCAGTACTTC. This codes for CASSLGGTETQYF. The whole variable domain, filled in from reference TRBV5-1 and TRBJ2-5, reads KAGVTQTPRYLIKTRGQQVTLSCSPISGHRSVSWYQQTPGQGLQFLFEYFSETQRNKGNFPGRFSGRQFSNSRSEMNVSTLELGDSALYLCASSLGGTETQYFGPGTRLLVL.

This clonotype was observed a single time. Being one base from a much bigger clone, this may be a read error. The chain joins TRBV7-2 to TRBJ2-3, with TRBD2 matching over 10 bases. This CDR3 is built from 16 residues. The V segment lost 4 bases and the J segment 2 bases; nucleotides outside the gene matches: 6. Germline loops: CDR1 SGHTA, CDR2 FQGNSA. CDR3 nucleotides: TGTGCCAGCAGCTGGGCTAGCGGGAGCCTCACAGATACGCAGTATTTT. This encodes CASSWASGSLTDTQYF.

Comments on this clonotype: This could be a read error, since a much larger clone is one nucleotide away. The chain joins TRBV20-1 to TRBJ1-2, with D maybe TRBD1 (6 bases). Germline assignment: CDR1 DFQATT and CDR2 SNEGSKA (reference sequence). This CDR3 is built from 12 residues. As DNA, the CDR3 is TGCAGTGCTAGGGAGGCCGTGGGGGGCTACGCCTTC. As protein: CSAREAVGGYAF.

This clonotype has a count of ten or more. The CDR3 bases are TGCAGCGTTGCCTCCGGCGGTGGGGTTTCTAACTATGGCTACACCTTC. The encoded protein is CSVASGGGVSNYGYTF. The chain carries TRBV29-1 and TRBJ1-2; D is uncertain. V lost 4 bases and J lost 0, with 18 bases in between. Germline V gives CDR1 SQVTM, CDR2 ANQGSEA. The length of the CDR3 is 16 residues.

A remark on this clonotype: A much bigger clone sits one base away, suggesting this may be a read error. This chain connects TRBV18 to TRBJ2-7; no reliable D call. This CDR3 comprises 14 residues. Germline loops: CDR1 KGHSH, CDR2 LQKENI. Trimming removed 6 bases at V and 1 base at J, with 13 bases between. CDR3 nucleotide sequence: TGTGCCAGCTCGACCATAGGGAAATCCTACGAGCAGTACTTC. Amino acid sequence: CASSTIGKSYEQYF.

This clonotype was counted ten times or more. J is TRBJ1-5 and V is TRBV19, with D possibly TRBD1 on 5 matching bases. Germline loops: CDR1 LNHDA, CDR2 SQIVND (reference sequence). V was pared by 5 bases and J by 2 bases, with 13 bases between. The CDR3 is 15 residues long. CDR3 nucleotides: TGTGCCAGTAGTGGGGGAGAGGCTGGCAATCAGCCCCAGCATTTT. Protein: CASSGGEAGNQPQHF.

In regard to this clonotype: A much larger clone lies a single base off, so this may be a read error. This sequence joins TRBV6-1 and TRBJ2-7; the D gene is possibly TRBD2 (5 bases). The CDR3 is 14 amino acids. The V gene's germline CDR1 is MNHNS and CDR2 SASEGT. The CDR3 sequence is CASAPPAGIYEQHF. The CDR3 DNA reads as TGTGCCAGCGCCCCCCCCGCCGGGATCTACGAGCAGCACTTC.

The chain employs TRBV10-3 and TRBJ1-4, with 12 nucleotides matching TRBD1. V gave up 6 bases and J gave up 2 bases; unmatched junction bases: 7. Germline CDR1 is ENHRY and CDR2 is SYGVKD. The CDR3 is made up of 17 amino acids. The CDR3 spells CAISEGTGGETNEKLFF. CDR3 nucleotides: TGTGCCATCAGCGAAGGGACAGGGGGCGAGACTAATGAAAAACTGTTTTTT.

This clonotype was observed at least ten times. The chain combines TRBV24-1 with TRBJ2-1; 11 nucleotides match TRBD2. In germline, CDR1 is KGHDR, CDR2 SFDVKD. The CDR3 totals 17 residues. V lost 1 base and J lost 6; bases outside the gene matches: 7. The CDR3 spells CATSDFHSGRASNEQFF. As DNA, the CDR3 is TGTGCCACCAGTGATTTCCATAGCGGGAGGGCGTCCAATGAGCAGTTCTTC.

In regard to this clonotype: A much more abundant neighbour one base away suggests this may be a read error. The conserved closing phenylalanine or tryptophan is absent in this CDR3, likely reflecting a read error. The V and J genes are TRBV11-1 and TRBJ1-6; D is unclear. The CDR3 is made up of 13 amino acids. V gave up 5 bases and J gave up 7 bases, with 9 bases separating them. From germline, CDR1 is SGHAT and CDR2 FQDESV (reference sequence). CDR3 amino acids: CASSRDVNSPLHS. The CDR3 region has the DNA TGTGCCAGCAGCCGGGATGTAAATTCACCCCTCCACTCT.

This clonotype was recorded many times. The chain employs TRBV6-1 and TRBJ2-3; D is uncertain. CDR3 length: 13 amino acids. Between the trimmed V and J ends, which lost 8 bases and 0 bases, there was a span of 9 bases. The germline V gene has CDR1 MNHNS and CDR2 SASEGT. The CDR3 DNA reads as TGTGCCAGCCGACGGTCTAGCACAGATACGCAGTATTTT. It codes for CASRRSSTDTQYF.

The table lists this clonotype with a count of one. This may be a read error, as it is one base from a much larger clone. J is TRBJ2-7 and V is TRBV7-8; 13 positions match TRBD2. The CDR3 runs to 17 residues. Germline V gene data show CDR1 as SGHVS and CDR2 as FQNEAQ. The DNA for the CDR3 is TGTGCCAGCAGCCTATATTCCGGGACTAGCGGGACCTACGAGCGGTACTTC. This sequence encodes CASSLYSGTSGTYERYF.

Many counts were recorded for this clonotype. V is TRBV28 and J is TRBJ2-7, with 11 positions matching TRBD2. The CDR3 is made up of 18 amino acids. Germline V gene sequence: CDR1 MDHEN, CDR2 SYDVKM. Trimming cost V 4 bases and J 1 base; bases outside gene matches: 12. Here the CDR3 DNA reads TGTGCCAGCAGTTGGGGGGGTGGCGGGACTAGCGGATCCTACGAGCAGTACTTC. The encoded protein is CASSWGGGGTSGSYEQYF.

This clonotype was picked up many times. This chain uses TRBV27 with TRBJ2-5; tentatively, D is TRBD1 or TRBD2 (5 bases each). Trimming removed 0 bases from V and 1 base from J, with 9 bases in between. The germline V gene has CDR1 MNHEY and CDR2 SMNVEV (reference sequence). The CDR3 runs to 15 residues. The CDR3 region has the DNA TGTGCCAGCAGTTTATCGTTCGGGGCCCAAGAGACCCAGTACTTC. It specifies CASSLSFGAQETQYF.

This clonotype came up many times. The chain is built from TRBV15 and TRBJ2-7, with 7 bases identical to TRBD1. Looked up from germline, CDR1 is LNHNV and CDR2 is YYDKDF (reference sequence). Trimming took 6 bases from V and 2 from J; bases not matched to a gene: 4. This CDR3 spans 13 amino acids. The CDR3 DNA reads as TGTGCCACCAGTAAGACAGGGACCTACGAGCAGTACTTC. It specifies CATSKTGTYEQYF.

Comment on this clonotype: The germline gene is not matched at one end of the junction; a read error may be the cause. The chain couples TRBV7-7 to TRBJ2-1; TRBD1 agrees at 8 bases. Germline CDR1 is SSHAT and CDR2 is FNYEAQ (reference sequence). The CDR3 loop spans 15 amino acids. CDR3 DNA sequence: TGTGCTAGCAGCATCGGACAGGGCGCCTACAATGGGCAGTTCTTC. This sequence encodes CASSIGQGAYNGQFF.

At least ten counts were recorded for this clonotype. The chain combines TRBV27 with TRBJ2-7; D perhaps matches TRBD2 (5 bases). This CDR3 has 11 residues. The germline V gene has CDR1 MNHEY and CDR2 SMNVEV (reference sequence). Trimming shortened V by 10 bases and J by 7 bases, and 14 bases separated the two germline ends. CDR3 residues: CATGWGDEQYF. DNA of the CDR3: TGTGCCACCGGGTGGGGAGATGAGCAGTACTTC.

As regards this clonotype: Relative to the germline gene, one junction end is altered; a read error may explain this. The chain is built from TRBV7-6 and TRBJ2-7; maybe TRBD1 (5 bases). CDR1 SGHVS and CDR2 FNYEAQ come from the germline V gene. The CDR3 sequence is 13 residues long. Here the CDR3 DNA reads TGTGCCGGCAGCTCGTACAGGTCCCACGAGCAGTACTTC. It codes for CAGSSYRSHEQYF.

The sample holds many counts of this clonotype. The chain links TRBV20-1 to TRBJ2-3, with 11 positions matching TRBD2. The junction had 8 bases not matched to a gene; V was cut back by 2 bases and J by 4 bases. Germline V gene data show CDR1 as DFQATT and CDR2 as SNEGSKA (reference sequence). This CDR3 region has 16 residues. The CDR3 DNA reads TGCAGTGCTAGATCCGGACTAGCGGGCCAATCAGATACGCAGTATTTT. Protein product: CSARSGLAGQSDTQYF.

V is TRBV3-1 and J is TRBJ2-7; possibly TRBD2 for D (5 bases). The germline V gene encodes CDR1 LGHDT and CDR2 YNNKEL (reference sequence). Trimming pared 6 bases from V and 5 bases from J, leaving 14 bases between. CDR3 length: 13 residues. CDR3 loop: CASRSGSFDEQYF. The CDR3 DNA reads TGTGCCAGCAGATCTGGGAGTTTCGACGAGCAGTACTTC.

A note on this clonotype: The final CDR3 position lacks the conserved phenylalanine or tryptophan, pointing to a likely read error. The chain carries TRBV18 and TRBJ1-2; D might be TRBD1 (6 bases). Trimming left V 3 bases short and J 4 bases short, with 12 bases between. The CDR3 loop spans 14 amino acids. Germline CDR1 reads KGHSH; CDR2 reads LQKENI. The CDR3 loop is CASSPRDNTYGYTI. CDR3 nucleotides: TGTGCCAGCTCACCCCGGGACAATACCTATGGCTACACCATC.

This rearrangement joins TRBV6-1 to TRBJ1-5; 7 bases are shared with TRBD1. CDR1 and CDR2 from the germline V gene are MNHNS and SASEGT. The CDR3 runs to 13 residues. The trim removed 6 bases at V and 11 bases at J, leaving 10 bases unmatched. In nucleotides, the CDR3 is TGTGCCAGCAGGAATGGACAGGAAGAGACCCAGCATTTT. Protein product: CASRNGQEETQHF.

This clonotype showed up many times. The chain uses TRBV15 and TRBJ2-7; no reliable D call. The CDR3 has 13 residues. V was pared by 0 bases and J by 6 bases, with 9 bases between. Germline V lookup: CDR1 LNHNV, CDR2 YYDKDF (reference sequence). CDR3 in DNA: TGTGCCACCAGCAGAGATTTTACTACCGAGCAGTACTTC. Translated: CATSRDFTTEQYF.